Each of the 18 T cell receptor beta chains below was sequenced from the same sample in a study of T-cell reconstitution after alpha-beta-depleted transplantation in children. A TCRbeta library incorporating unique molecular identifiers was prepared. TCRdb ran MiXCR on the PCR reads and lists one entry per CDR3 protein. The table records about 480,000 distinct CDR3 sequences, roughly an eighth of them present only once. The sequenced sample was PBMCs from the stem cell graft donor, obtained from the stem cell graft. Every receptor here comes from a human donor who donated a stem cell graft to a child with combined immunodeficiency.

This clonotype was counted at least ten times. The chain carries TRBV12-3 or TRBV12-4 and TRBJ2-2; the D gene could be TRBD1 or TRBD2 (5 bases each). The V end was cut by 6 bases, the J end by 0 bases, with 17 bases between. The CDR3 is made up of 17 amino acids. The DNA for the CDR3 is TGTGCCAGCAGCCAGGGAGTTGGGTTCGCGAACACCGGGGAGCTGTTTTTT. Translation: CASSQGVGFANTGELFF.

This clonotype was counted only a few times. The V and J genes are TRBV29-1 and TRBJ1-2; D unclear. In germline, CDR1 is SQVTM, CDR2 ANQGSEA. Trimming cost V 3 bases and J 4 bases, with 9 bases left between them. The CDR3 loop spans 12 amino acids. This CDR3 reads CSVERHSYGYTF. As DNA, the CDR3 is TGCAGCGTTGAGCGCCACTCCTATGGCTACACCTTC. Based on the CDR3 plus reference TRBV29-1 and TRBJ1-2, the full variable domain is SAVISQKPSRDICQRGTSLTIQCQVDSQVTMMFWYRQQPGQSLTLIATANQGSEATYESGFVIDKFPISRPNLTFSTLTVSNMSPEDSSIYLCSVERHSYGYTFGSGTRLTVV.

Points on this clonotype: A much larger clone sits a single nucleotide away, making a read error possible. V gene TRBV6-6 combines with J gene TRBJ2-7, with D unresolved. From germline, CDR1 is MNHNY and CDR2 SVGAGI (reference sequence). CDR3 length: 12 amino acids. The V end lost 0 bases, the J end lost 6 bases, and 6 bases lay between the germline ends. CDR3 in DNA: TGTGCCAGCAGTTACTCGGGTGTCGAGCAGTACTTC. This translates into CASSYSGVEQYF.

This clonotype was seen at least ten times. The chain uses TRBV4-3 and TRBJ2-1, with 14 positions matching TRBD2. Per germline, CDR1 LGHNA and CDR2 YSLEER. With 4 bases clipped from V and 0 bases from J, the junction kept 5 bases outside the gene matches. The CDR3 spans 18 residues. Written as DNA, the CDR3 is TGCGCCAGCAGCCCCGGACTAGCGGGGGGAAGCTCCTACAATGAGCAGTTCTTC. Encoded protein: CASSPGLAGGSSYNEQFF.

This clonotype was observed many times. The rearrangement joins TRBV7-2 to TRBJ1-1, with no clear D. In germline, CDR1 is SGHTA, CDR2 FQGNSA. The V and J ends lost 5 bases and 3 bases respectively, with 16 bases between them. The CDR3 loop spans 15 amino acids. The CDR3 protein is CASSPYVSLDTEAFF. The CDR3 nucleotides are TGTGCCAGCAGCCCCTACGTTAGTCTGGACACTGAAGCTTTCTTT.

This clonotype appeared a few times. This chain joins TRBV19 and TRBJ1-5; D is possibly TRBD1 (6 bases). CDR3 length equals 13 residues. V was cut by 4 bases and J by 4 bases, with 8 bases left in between. Germline values: CDR1 LNHDA, CDR2 SQIVND (reference sequence). CDR3 loop: CASSKGENQPQHF. Written as DNA, the CDR3 is TGTGCCAGTAGTAAGGGGGAGAATCAGCCCCAGCATTTT.

This clonotype occurred a few times. V is TRBV28 and J is TRBJ1-5; TRBD1 agrees at 7 bases. J was trimmed by 5 bases and V by 5 bases; bases with no gene match: 6. This CDR3 is built from 14 residues. Per the germline V gene, CDR1 is MDHEN and CDR2 is SYDVKM. CDR3 bases: TGTGCCAGCAGTCAGACAGGGATTCATCAGCCCCAGCATTTT. It translates to CASSQTGIHQPQHF.

This clonotype was found many times. The gene calls are TRBV4-3 and TRBJ2-2; D is unresolved. Trimming removed 0 bases from V and 2 bases from J, with 10 bases in between. The CDR3 has 16 residues. The germline V gene has CDR1 LGHNA and CDR2 YSLEER. Here the CDR3 DNA reads TGCGCCAGCAGCCAAGATTGGCGCAGTAACACCGGGGAGCTGTTTTTT. It yields the protein CASSQDWRSNTGELFF.

The genes are TRBV5-1 and TRBJ1-1; D is unresolved. Germline lookup yields CDR1 SGHRS and CDR2 YFSETQ. The CDR3 covers 13 residues. V was shortened by 0 bases and J by 5 bases, with 8 bases between the two germline ends. CDR3 coding DNA: TGCGCCAGCAGCTTGGAATGGGCAACTGAAGCTTTCTTT. This codes for CASSLEWATEAFF.

CDR3: CASSSIRLAGGLGDEQFF. DNA of the CDR3: TGTGCCAGCAGCTCCATCCGACTAGCGGGAGGGTTGGGCGATGAGCAGTTCTTC. J is TRBJ2-1 and V is TRBV11-1, with 14 bases fitting TRBD2. Germline assignment: CDR1 SGHAT and CDR2 FQDESV (reference sequence). This CDR3 comprises 18 residues. V lost 4 bases, J lost 8 bases, and 13 bases stayed unmatched.

The table lists this clonotype with many counts. The J gene is TRBJ2-1, the V gene TRBV20-1, with 9 positions matching TRBD1. This CDR3 is built from 13 residues. The germline gives CDR1 DFQATT, CDR2 SNEGSKA (reference sequence). Trimming cost V 1 base and J 5 bases; bases outside gene matches: 0. CDR3 sequence reads: CSARGDRDNEQFF. The DNA for the CDR3 is TGCAGTGCTAGAGGGGACAGGGACAATGAGCAGTTCTTC.

There are a few counts of this clonotype. The chain uses TRBV12-5 and TRBJ2-1; 7 nucleotides match TRBD2. The germline V gene encodes CDR1 LGHNT and CDR2 FRNRAP. The ends lost 0 bases at V and 5 bases at J; junction bases unmatched: 4. This CDR3 contains 15 residues. As DNA, the CDR3 is TGTGCTAGTGGTTTGGTATGGGAGGGCAACAATGAGCAGTTCTTC. It encodes CASGLVWEGNNEQFF.

This clonotype was seen ten or more times. The chain employs TRBV20-1 and TRBJ2-1; 8 bases are a match to TRBD2. V trimming: 3 bases; J trimming: 6 bases; junction bases outside the gene matches: 7. CDR1 and CDR2 from the germline V gene are DFQATT and SNEGSKA (reference sequence). There are 14 residues in the CDR3. This CDR3 reads CSARATSGLNEQFF. In DNA, the CDR3 is TGCAGTGCTAGGGCAACTAGCGGTCTCAATGAGCAGTTCTTC.

This clonotype was counted a few times. The chain carries TRBV7-2 and TRBJ2-5; D remains unclear. Germline V lookup: CDR1 SGHTA, CDR2 FQGNSA. V was trimmed by 0 bases and J by 2 bases, leaving 10 bases between them. The CDR3 loop spans 15 amino acids. The CDR3 nucleotides read TGTGCCAGCAGCTTAGCCCGACTGTTACAAGAGACCCAGTACTTC. It encodes CASSLARLLQETQYF.

A few counts support this clonotype. The chain combines TRBV27 with TRBJ2-7, with TRBD2 identical over 15 bases. Germline CDR1 MNHEY, CDR2 SMNVEV (reference sequence). V dropped 5 bases and J dropped 5; count of bases not matched to a gene: 7. The CDR3 has 16 residues. CDR3 bases: TGTGCCAGCAGTACCGAGGGACTAGCGGGGGGAAACGAGCAGTACTTC. Its translation: CASSTEGLAGGNEQYF.

This clonotype was seen a few times. V gene TRBV7-2 combines with J gene TRBJ2-1; 12 nucleotides line up with TRBD2. This CDR3 comprises 12 residues. J gave up 13 bases and V 6 bases, and 4 bases lay outside the gene matches. The germline V gene has CDR1 SGHTA and CDR2 FQGNSA. CDR3 coding DNA: TGTGCCAGCAGTCCACTAGCGGGGGGCCAGTTCTTC. It encodes CASSPLAGGQFF.

This clonotype was counted only a few times. The rearrangement joins TRBV24-1 to TRBJ2-7; the match to TRBD2 covers 9 bases. CDR1 is KGHDR and CDR2 is SFDVKD in the germline V gene. The CDR3 loop spans 13 amino acids. Trimming removed 7 bases from V and 6 bases from J; junction bases left unmatched: 6. The CDR3 DNA reads as TGTGCCACCAGCCCGGGACTAGCCGGCGAGCAGTACTTC. Translating it yields CATSPGLAGEQYF.

This clonotype was counted at least ten times. J is TRBJ2-7 and V is TRBV12-3 or TRBV12-4, with D perhaps being TRBD1 or TRBD2 (5 bases each). The CDR3 has 15 amino acids. V was cut by 6 bases and J by 2 bases, with 17 bases left in between. The CDR3 DNA follows: TGTGCCAGCAGCCCAGGGTCATTGGAGGCCTACGAGCAGTACTTC. Encoded protein: CASSPGSLEAYEQYF.